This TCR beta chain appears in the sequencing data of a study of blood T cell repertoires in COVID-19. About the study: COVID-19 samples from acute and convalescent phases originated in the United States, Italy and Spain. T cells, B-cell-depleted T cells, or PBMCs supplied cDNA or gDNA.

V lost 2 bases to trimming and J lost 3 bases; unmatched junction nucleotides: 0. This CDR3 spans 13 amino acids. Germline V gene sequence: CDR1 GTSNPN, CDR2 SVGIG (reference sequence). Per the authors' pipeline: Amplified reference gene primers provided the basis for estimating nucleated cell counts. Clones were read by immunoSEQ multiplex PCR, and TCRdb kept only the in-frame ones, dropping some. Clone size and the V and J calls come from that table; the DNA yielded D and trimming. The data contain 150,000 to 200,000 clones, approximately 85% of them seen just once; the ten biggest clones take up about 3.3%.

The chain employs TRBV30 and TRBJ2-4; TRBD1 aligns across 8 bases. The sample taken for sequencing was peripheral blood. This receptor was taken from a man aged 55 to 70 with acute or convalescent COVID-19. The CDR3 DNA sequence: TGTGCCTGGAGTACAGGGGGCAAAAACATTCAGTACTTC. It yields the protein CAWSTGGKNIQYF.